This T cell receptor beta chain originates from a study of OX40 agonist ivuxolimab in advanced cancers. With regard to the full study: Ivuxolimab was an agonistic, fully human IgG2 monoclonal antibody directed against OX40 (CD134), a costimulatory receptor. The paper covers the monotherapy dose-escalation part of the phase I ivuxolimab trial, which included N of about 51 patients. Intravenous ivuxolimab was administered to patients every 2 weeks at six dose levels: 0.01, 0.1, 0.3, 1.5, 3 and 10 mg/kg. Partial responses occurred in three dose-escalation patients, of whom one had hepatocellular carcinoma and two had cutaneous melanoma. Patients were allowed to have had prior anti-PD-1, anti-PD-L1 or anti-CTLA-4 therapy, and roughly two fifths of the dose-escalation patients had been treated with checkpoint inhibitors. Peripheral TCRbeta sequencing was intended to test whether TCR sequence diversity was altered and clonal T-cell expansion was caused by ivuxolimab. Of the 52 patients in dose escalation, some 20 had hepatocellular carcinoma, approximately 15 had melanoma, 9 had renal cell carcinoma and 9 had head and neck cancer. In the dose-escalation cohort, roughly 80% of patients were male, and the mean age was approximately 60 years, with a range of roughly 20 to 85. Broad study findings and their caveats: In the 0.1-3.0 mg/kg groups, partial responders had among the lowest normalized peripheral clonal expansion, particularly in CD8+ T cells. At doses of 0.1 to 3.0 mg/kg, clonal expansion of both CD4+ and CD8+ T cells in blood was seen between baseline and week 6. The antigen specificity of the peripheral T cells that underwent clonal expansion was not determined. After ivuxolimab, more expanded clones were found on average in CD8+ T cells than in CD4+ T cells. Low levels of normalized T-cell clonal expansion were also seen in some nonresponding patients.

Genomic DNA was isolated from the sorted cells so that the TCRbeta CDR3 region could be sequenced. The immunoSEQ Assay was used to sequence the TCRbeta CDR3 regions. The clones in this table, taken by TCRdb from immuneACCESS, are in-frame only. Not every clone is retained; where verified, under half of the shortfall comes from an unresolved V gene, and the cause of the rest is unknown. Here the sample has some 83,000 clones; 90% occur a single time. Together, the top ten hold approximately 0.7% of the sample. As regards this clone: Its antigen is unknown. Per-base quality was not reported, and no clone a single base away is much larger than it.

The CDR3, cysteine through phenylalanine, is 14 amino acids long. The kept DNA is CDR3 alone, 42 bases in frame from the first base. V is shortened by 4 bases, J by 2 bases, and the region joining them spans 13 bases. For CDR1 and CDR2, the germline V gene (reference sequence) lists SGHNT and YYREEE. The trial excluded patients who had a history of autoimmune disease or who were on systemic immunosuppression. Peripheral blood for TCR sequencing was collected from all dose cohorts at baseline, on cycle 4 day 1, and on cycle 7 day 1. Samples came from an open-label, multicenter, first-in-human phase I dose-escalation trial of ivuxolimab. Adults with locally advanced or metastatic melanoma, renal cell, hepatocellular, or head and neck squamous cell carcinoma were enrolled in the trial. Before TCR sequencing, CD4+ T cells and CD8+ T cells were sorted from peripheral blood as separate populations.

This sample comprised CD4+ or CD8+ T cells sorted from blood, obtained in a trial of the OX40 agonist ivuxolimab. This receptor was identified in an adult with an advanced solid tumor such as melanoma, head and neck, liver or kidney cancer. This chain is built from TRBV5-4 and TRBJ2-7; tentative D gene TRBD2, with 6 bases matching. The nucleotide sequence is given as TGTGCCAGCAGCCCCCCGCGGGACCCCTACGAGCAGTACTTC. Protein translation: CASSPPRDPYEQYF.